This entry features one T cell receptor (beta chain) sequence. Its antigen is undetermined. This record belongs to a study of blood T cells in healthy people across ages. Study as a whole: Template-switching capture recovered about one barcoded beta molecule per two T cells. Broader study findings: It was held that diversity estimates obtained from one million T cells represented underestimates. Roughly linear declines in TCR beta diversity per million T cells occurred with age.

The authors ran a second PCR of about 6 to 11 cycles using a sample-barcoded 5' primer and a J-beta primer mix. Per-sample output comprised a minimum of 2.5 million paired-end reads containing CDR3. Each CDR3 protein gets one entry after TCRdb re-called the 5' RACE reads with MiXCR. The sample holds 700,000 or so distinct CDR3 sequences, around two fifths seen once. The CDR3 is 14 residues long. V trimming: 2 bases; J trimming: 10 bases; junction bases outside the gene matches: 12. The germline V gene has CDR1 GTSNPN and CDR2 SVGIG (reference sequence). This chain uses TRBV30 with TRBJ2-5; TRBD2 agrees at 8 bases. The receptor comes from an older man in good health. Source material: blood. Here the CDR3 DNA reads TGTGCCTGGAGTATCGGTGCCACTAGCGGAGTCCAGTACTTC. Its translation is CAWSIGATSGVQYF. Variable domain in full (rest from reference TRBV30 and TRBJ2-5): SQTIHQWPATLVQPVGSPLSLECTVEGTSNPNLYWYRQAAGRGLQLLFYSVGIGQISSEVPQNLSASRPQDRQFILSSKKLLLSDSGFYLCAWSIGATSGVQYFGPGTRLLVL.